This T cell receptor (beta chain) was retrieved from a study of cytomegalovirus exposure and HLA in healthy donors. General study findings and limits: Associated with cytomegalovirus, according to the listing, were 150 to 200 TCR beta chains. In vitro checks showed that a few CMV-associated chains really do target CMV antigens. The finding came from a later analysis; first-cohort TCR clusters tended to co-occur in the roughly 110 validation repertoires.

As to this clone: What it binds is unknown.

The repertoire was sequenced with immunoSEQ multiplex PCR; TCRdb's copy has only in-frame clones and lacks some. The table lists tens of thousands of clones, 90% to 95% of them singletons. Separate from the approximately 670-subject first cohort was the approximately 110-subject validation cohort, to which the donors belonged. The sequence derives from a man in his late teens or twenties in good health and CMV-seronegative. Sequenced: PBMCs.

This CDR3 reads CASSRSGTGSYEQYF. The CDR3 DNA reads TGTGCCAGCAGCCGGAGCGGGACAGGGTCCTACGAGCAGTACTTC. The J gene is TRBJ2-7, the V gene TRBV14; 9 bases fit TRBD1. Germline CDR1 is SGHDN and CDR2 is FVKESK. J lost 1 base, V lost 4 bases, and 5 bases had no gene match. This CDR3 region has 15 residues.